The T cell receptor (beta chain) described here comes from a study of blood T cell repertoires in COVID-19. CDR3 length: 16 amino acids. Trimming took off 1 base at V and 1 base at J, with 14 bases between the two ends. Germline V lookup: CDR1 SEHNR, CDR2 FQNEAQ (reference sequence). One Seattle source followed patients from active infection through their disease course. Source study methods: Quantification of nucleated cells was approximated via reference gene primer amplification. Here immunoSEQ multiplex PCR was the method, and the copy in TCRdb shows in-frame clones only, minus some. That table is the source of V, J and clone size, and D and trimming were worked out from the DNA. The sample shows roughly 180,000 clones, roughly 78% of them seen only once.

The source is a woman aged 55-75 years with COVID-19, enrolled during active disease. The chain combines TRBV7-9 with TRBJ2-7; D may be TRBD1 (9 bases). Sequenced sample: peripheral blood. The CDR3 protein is CASSLVSGTGSYEQYV. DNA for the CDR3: TGTGCCAGCAGCTTAGTTAGCGGGACAGGGTCCTACGAGCAGTACGTC.